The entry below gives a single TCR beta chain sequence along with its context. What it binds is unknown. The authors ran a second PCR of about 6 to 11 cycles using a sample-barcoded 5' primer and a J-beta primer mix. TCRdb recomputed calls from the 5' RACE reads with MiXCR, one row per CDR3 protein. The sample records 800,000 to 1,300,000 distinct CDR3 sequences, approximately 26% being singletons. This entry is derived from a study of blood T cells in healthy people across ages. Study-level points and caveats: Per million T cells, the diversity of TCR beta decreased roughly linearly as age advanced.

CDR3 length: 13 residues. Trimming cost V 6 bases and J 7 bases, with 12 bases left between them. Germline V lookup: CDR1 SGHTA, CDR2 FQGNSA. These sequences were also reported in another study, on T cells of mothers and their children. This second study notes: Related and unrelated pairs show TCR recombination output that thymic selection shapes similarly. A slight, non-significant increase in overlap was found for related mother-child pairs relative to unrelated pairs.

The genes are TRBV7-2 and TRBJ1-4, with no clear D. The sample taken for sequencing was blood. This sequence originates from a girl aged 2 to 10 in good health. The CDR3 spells CASRSNGGEKLFF. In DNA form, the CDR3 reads TGTGCCAGCAGGTCAAACGGAGGTGAAAAACTGTTTTTT.